This is a list of T cell receptor beta chains from one sample in a study of blood T cell repertoires in COVID-19. Produced via immunoSEQ multiplex PCR; TCRdb's table is partial and in-frame only. The table lists some 100,000 clones, approximately 90% of them singletons. Material: peripheral blood. Every receptor here comes from a woman older than 75 with active COVID-19. CDR3s include the opening cysteine and the closing phenylalanine or tryptophan. D genes are given only for firm matches. Expanded clones get a size class; other rows say once, few or many, or leave the size out.

v_call	clone_size	d_call	j_call	cdr3_nt	cdr3_aa
TRBV25-1	.	TRBD2	TRBJ2-4	TGTGCCAGCAGTGATCGGACTAGCGGAGCCAAAAACATTCAGTACTTC	CASSDRTSGAKNIQYF
TRBV10-3	.	.	TRBJ2-7	TGTGCCAGCCTCCTGGGGGGGGCGCATTACGAGCAGTACTTC	CASLLGGAHYEQYF
TRBV28	.	TRBD2	TRBJ2-5	TGTGCCAGCAGTTTGGTTCCTAGCGGGTCGGAGACCCAGTACTTC	CASSLVPSGSETQYF
TRBV4-3	.	TRBD2	TRBJ2-7	TGCGCCAGCAGCCTTGGGACTAGCTCGGCCTACGAGCAGTACTTC	CASSLGTSSAYEQYF
TRBV3-1/TRBV3-2	once	.	TRBJ1-2	TGTGCCAGCAGCCAAGAGGCGGCAGGGAACTATGGCTACACCTTC	CASSQEAAGNYGYTF
TRBV11-1	.	TRBD1	TRBJ2-3	TGTGCCAGCAGACCCTCCCCGGACAGGGGGCGAAATACGCAGTATTTT	CASRPSPDRGRNTQYF
TRBV30	.	TRBD1	TRBJ2-7	TGTGCCTGGGGACAGGGCCACTACGAGCAGTACTTC	CAWGQGHYEQYF
TRBV6-1	.	.	TRBJ2-5	TGTGCCAGCAGTGAAGCTGCCCCGACTACCCAGTACTTC	CASSEAAPTTQYF
TRBV29-1	.	TRBD2	TRBJ2-7	TGCAGCGTTGATGGGGGACTAGGCTCCTACGAGCAGTACTTC	CSVDGGLGSYEQYF
TRBV6-5	.	TRBD2	TRBJ2-1	TGTGCCAGCACTCTACTAGCGTTGGGGGTTAATGAGCAGTTCTTC	CASTLLALGVNEQFF
TRBV7-2	once	TRBD2	TRBJ2-4	TGTGCCAGCAGCCGGGGGGGAATTCAGTACTTC	CASSRGGIQYF
TRBV11-2	.	.	TRBJ2-4	TGTGCCAGCAGCTCGCTGGGACGGGGGGCCATGTACATTCAGTACTTC	CASSSLGRGAMYIQYF
TRBV6-6	few	.	TRBJ1-2	TGTGCCAGCAGTCCTAGTCTCTCTAACTATGGCTACACCTTC	CASSPSLSNYGYTF
TRBV5-4	.	.	TRBJ2-5	TGTGCCAGCAGCCGGGGACTGCAGACCCAGTACTTC	CASSRGLQTQYF
TRBV7-2	.	TRBD2	TRBJ2-7	TGTGCCAGCAGCTCTACTAGCGGGAGGACATACGAGCAGTACTTC	CASSSTSGRTYEQYF
TRBV28	.	.	TRBJ2-7	TGTGCCAGCAGTTTTCCCCCCTTTGGGTCGGGGGAGCAGTACTTC	CASSFPPFGSGEQYF
TRBV7-2	.	.	TRBJ1-4	TGTGCCAGCAGCCATCAGGGATTTAATGAAAAACTGTTTTTT	CASSHQGFNEKLFF
TRBV5-1	.	.	TRBJ2-2	TGCGCCAGCTCTCAGGGGTTGATCACCGGGGAGCTGTTTTTT	CASSQGLITGELFF
TRBV6-5	.	TRBD1	TRBJ1-1	TGTGCCAGCACCGACAGGGCGACTGAAGCTTTCTTT	CASTDRATEAFF
TRBV14	.	.	TRBJ2-4	TGTGCCAGCAGCCAATCCCGGACAGCAAACATTCAGTACTTC	CASSQSRTANIQYF
TRBV5-1	.	TRBD1	TRBJ2-2	TGCGCCAGCAGCTTGAGGACAGGGGATCGTACCGGGGAGCTGTTTTTT	CASSLRTGDRTGELFF
TRBV11-2	few	TRBD1	TRBJ2-7	TGTGCCAGCAGCTTATCGGGACAGGGGGCCCACGAGCAGTACTTC	CASSLSGQGAHEQYF
TRBV2	.	TRBD2	TRBJ2-6	TGTGCCAGCAGATACCCCGTCGGACTAGAAGGCTCTGGGGCCAACGTCCTGACTTTC	CASRYPVGLEGSGANVLTF
TRBV6-5	.	.	TRBJ2-7	TGTGCCAGCAGTTACTCTTCCGGGAATCCGGGTGAGCAGTACTTC	CASSYSSGNPGEQYF
TRBV7-2	.	TRBD1	TRBJ1-2	TGTGCCAGCAGCAATCCGGGACAGCCCAACTATGGCTACACCTTC	CASSNPGQPNYGYTF
TRBV6-2/TRBV6-3	.	.	TRBJ2-4	TGTGCCAGCAGTCCCAGGGCCATAGACCTCGTTCAGTACTTC	CASSPRAIDLVQYF
TRBV4-3	.	.	TRBJ2-7	TGCGCCAGCAGCCAAGTCCAGGGCTACGAGCAGTACTTC	CASSQVQGYEQYF
TRBV28	.	TRBD2	TRBJ2-1	TGTGCCAGCAGTTTGACTAGCGGCCTCTACAATGAGCAGTTCTTC	CASSLTSGLYNEQFF
TRBV6-5	.	TRBD2	TRBJ2-1	TGTGCCAGTGCCTCTGGCGGGAGGTTGGGCAATGAGCAGTTCTTC	CASASGGRLGNEQFF
TRBV18	.	TRBD2	TRBJ2-7	TGTGCCAGCTCACCGGGACTAGCGGGAGGACTTAGGAGAGAGCAGTACTTC	CASSPGLAGGLRREQYF
TRBV11-2	.	TRBD2	TRBJ2-1	TGTGCCAGCAGCGTGACTAGCGGGAGCTACAATGAGCAGTTCTTC	CASSVTSGSYNEQFF